The 29 T cell receptor beta chains presented below share a single source sample, sequenced in a study of blood T cell repertoires in COVID-19. Measured with immunoSEQ multiplex PCR; TCRdb has only the in-frame clones, and not every one. The table has about 170,000 clones, almost 85% seen once. Specimen: peripheral blood. The source is a woman aged 80 or older with acute or convalescent COVID-19.

The table lists this clone with many counts. The rearrangement joins TRBV29-1 to TRBJ1-2; 7 bases agree with TRBD1. V shed 7 bases, J shed 4 bases, and the junction held 6 bases outside the gene matches. The CDR3 is 12 amino acids. Germline-derived CDR1 and CDR2 are SQVTM and ANQGSEA. In DNA form, the CDR3 reads TGCAGCGCCGAAAGGGGGCTCTATGGCTACACCTTC. Its protein product is CSAERGLYGYTF.

The rearrangement links TRBV11-2 to TRBJ2-6, with TRBD2 identical over 8 bases. CDR1 is SGHAT and CDR2 is FQNNGV in the germline V gene. The junction had 12 bases not matched to a gene; V was cut back by 1 base and J by 19 bases. This CDR3 region has 14 residues. The CDR3 loop reads CASSLVFSLGLATF. In DNA, the CDR3 is TGTGCCAGCAGCTTAGTATTCTCTTTAGGACTAGCAACTTTC. Full variable domain (missing parts from reference TRBV11-2 and TRBJ2-6): EAGVAQSPRYKIIEKRQSVAFWCNPISGHATLYWYQQILGQGPKLLIQFQNNGVVDDSQLPKDRFSAERLKGVDSTLKIQPAKLEDSAVYLCASSLVFSLGLATFGAGSRLTVL.

The chain couples TRBV6-6 to TRBJ2-6; D might be TRBD1 (6 bases). Germline V CDR1 and CDR2: MNHNY, SVGAGI (reference sequence). This CDR3 has 17 residues. The V end was cut by 5 bases, the J end by 4 bases, with 18 bases between. CDR3 sequence reads: CASSRTRTALGANVLTF. CDR3 nucleotides: TGTGCCAGCAGTCGCACTAGGACAGCGCTCGGGGCCAACGTCCTGACTTTC.

This sequence joins TRBV9 and TRBJ2-2, with D possibly matching TRBD2 (6 bases). V gave up 6 bases and J gave up 5 bases, with 20 bases separating them. The germline CDR1 and CDR2 sequences are SGDLS and YYNGEE. The CDR3 is 16 residues long. The CDR3 nucleotides are TGTGCCAGCACTGACGGCGGGACGCTGGGTACCGGGGAGCTGTTTTTT. The encoded protein is CASTDGGTLGTGELFF.

This rearrangement joins TRBV6-5 to TRBJ2-7; 7 bases match TRBD1. The CDR3 is 14 residues long. The V segment lost 5 bases and the J segment 4 bases; nucleotides outside the gene matches: 8. The V gene's germline CDR1 is MNHEY and CDR2 SVGAGI. CDR3 region: CASSRSGTEYEQYF. CDR3 DNA sequence: TGTGCCAGCAGTCGGTCCGGGACAGAATACGAGCAGTACTTC.

This sequence joins TRBV4-3 and TRBJ1-1, with D unresolved. This CDR3 comprises 14 residues. Germline V gene sequence: CDR1 LGHNA, CDR2 YSLEER. V was pared by 1 base and J by 3 bases, with 9 bases between. CDR3: CASSQGGWDTEAFF. For the CDR3, the DNA is TGCGCCAGCAGCCAAGGAGGTTGGGACACTGAAGCTTTCTTT.

The V and J genes are TRBV10-3 and TRBJ2-3; tentative D call: TRBD2 (6 bases). Germline V gene data show CDR1 as ENHRY and CDR2 as SYGVKD. Trimming removed 7 bases from V and 5 bases from J, with 16 bases in between. The CDR3 runs 14 residues. The CDR3 here is CAIMDYPNQDTQYF. The CDR3 DNA is TGTGCCATCATGGACTACCCGAACCAAGATACGCAGTATTTT.

This clone was counted many times. The genes are TRBV6-5 and TRBJ1-1, with D unresolved. CDR1 is MNHEY, CDR2 SVGAGI, per germline. Trimming took 2 bases from V and 4 from J, leaving 5 bases between them. The length of the CDR3 is 12 residues. DNA of the CDR3: TGTGCCAGCAGTTACGGCGGCACTGAAGCTTTCTTT. Translated: CASSYGGTEAFF.

The chain uses TRBV19 and TRBJ2-2; 8 bases line up with TRBD1. Germline-derived CDR1 and CDR2 are LNHDA and SQIVND (reference sequence). With V trimmed by 8 bases and J by 7 bases, 9 bases remained unmatched. The CDR3 extends over 14 amino acids. The DNA of the CDR3 is TGTGCCAGTGGTCACAGGGGGGCGGGCGGGGAGCTGTTTTTT. Translation gives CASGHRGAGGELFF.

This chain uses TRBV9 with TRBJ2-1, with a possible D match to TRBD1 (6 bases). Germline lookup yields CDR1 SGDLS and CDR2 YYNGEE. The CDR3 totals 13 residues. V was clipped by 4 bases and J by 9 bases, with 14 bases between them. The CDR3 reads CASSPHRAGEQFF. The CDR3 DNA reads as TGTGCCAGCAGCCCTCACAGGGCGGGTGAGCAGTTCTTC. Filled out from reference TRBV9 and TRBJ2-1, the complete variable domain reads DSGVTQTPKHLITATGQRVTLRCSPRSGDLSVYWYQQSLDQGLQFLIQYYNGEERAKGNILERFSAQQFPDLHSELNLSSLELGDSALYFCASSPHRAGEQFFGPGTRLTVL.

In this sample, this clone turned up many times. This chain connects TRBV6-5 to TRBJ1-2, with 11 bases fitting TRBD1. CDR1 is MNHEY and CDR2 is SVGAGI in the germline V gene. The J segment lost 4 bases and the V segment lost 0 bases, leaving 4 bases of the junction unmatched. The CDR3 covers 16 residues. CDR3: CASSYSRTGGGYGYTF. For the CDR3, the DNA is TGTGCCAGCAGTTACTCCAGGACAGGGGGCGGCTATGGCTACACCTTC.

This clone was counted between two and nine times. The V and J genes are TRBV7-6 and TRBJ2-7; D might be TRBD2 (6 bases). The CDR3 is 12 amino acids. Trimming shortened V by 3 bases and J by 6 bases, and 9 bases separated the two germline ends. Germline V gene lookup returns CDR1 SGHVS and CDR2 FNYEAQ. Written as DNA, the CDR3 is TGTGCCAGCAGCTTCCGAGCGGGCGAGCAGTACTTC. This sequence encodes CASSFRAGEQYF.

CDR3 sequence: CASSFQLAGADTQYF. The DNA of the CDR3 is TGTGCCAGCAGCTTCCAACTAGCGGGAGCCGATACGCAGTATTTT. The rearrangement joins TRBV11-2 to TRBJ2-3; 11 positions match TRBD2. J gave up 6 bases and V 3 bases, and 5 bases lay outside the gene matches. Per the germline V gene, CDR1 is SGHAT and CDR2 is FQNNGV. The CDR3 is made up of 15 amino acids.

V usage is TRBV23-1 and J usage is TRBJ2-3; 8 bases align to TRBD1. TRBV23-1 qualifies as an ORF whose function is uncertain. The J segment lost 1 base and the V segment lost 0 bases, leaving 6 bases of the junction unmatched. This CDR3 contains 17 residues. CDR3 coding DNA: TGCGCCAGCAGTCAATCGATGGACAGGGTAGGCACAGATACGCAGTATTTT. Encoded protein: CASSQSMDRVGTDTQYF.

This clone was counted a single time. The CDR3 nucleotides are TGTGCCTGCCCAGCGACAGGGGTATGGACTGAAGCTTTCTTT. This translates into CACPATGVWTEAFF. The chain joins TRBV30 to TRBJ1-1; 8 bases are shared with TRBD1. The V segment lost 6 bases and the J segment 5 bases; nucleotides outside the gene matches: 11. CDR3 length equals 14 residues. Germline V gene sequence: CDR1 GTSNPN, CDR2 SVGIG (reference sequence).

This chain links TRBV4-1 with TRBJ2-7, with 9 bases that match TRBD1. The CDR3 consists of 18 residues. Trimming at V came to 1 base and at J to 3 bases, leaving 13 bases not matched to a gene. The germline V gene has CDR1 MGHRA and CDR2 YSYEKL. The DNA for the CDR3 is TGCGCCAGCAGCCAAGTAATGGGGTTTTGGGGACAGGGCTACGAGCAGTACTTC. Its protein product is CASSQVMGFWGQGYEQYF.

The gene calls are TRBV7-6 and TRBJ2-3, with D maybe TRBD2 (6 bases). Germline CDR1 reads SGHVS; CDR2 reads FNYEAQ. The CDR3 contains 21 residues. The germline V and J ends were trimmed by 5 bases and 6 bases, with 36 bases remaining between them. The CDR3 reads CASSLVGLGGEVEATEDTQYF. The CDR3 nucleotides are TGTGCCAGCAGCCTGGTCGGGTTGGGGGGAGAGGTGGAGGCTACGGAGGATACGCAGTATTTT.

The genes are TRBV4-3 and TRBJ1-2; D call uncertain. Trimming shortened V by 0 bases and J by 4 bases, and 15 bases separated the two germline ends. The V gene's germline CDR1 is LGHNA and CDR2 YSLEER. This CDR3 region has 16 residues. The chain's CDR3 is CASSQDPRGLGYGYTF. In DNA form, the CDR3 reads TGCGCCAGCAGCCAAGATCCTCGGGGTTTAGGCTATGGCTACACCTTC.

This chain connects TRBV2 to TRBJ2-1; D remains unclear. Germline CDR1 reads SNHLY; CDR2 reads FYNNEI. CDR3 length: 13 residues. Trimming shortened V by 7 bases and J by 0 bases, and 7 bases separated the two germline ends. CDR3 sequence (DNA): TGTGCCAGCATGGCCAGCTCCTACAATGAGCAGTTCTTC. Translation gives CASMASSYNEQFF.

Only one count was recorded for this clone. The CDR3 here is CASRPNPGQGLEKLFF. The DNA of the CDR3 is TGTGCCAGCAGACCAAACCCGGGACAGGGCCTTGAAAAACTGTTTTTT. The chain links TRBV5-4 to TRBJ1-4; 9 positions match TRBD1. Germline CDR1 is SGHNT and CDR2 is YYREEE (reference sequence). J lost 7 bases, V lost 5 bases, and 12 bases had no gene match. The CDR3 extends over 16 amino acids.

V and J are TRBV2 and TRBJ2-7, with D hard to call. Germline-derived CDR1 and CDR2 are SNHLY and FYNNEI. The germline V and J ends were trimmed by 1 base and 5 bases, with 15 bases remaining between them. This CDR3 has 15 residues. The CDR3 coding sequence is TGTGCCAGCAGTGAAGTGGAGCGCCGTCTTCACGAGCAGTACTTC. Translated: CASSEVERRLHEQYF. The variable domain in full, with the rest retrieved from reference TRBV2 and TRBJ2-7, is EPEVTQTPSHQVTQMGQEVILRCVPISNHLYFYWYRQILGQKVEFLVSFYNNEISEKSEIFDDQFSVERPDGSNFTLKIRSTKLEDSAMYFCASSEVERRLHEQYFGPGTRLTVT.

This chain uses TRBV30 with TRBJ1-5; D call uncertain. The CDR3 totals 15 residues. The V end lost 4 bases, the J end lost 0 bases, and 13 bases lay between the germline ends. Germline CDR1 reads GTSNPN; CDR2 reads SVGIG (reference sequence). In nucleotides, the CDR3 is TGTGCCTGGACCGCCGGGTCCTCTAGCAATCAGCCCCAGCATTTT. Residues: CAWTAGSSSNQPQHF. Full variable domain (rest looked up from reference TRBV30 and TRBJ1-5): SQTIHQWPATLVQPVGSPLSLECTVEGTSNPNLYWYRQAAGRGLQLLFYSVGIGQISSEVPQNLSASRPQDRQFILSSKKLLLSDSGFYLCAWTAGSSSNQPQHFGDGTRLSIL.

The genes are TRBV6-2 or TRBV6-3 and TRBJ2-2; the match to TRBD2 covers 8 bases. The CDR3 spans 17 residues. V trimming: 5 bases; J trimming: 0 bases; junction bases outside the gene matches: 8. Germline-derived CDR1 and CDR2 are MNHEY and SVGEGT. This chain's CDR3 is CASSNLAGPANTGELFF. CDR3 bases: TGTGCCAGCAGTAACCTAGCGGGCCCAGCGAACACCGGGGAGCTGTTTTTT.

The chain links TRBV27 to TRBJ2-1, with D possibly TRBD1 on 9 matching bases. Germline values: CDR1 MNHEY, CDR2 SMNVEV (reference sequence). The V end lost 1 base, the J end lost 5 bases, and 36 bases lay between the germline ends. The CDR3 sequence is 23 residues long. CDR3 residues: CASSLYRTGDGGTGTSRDNEQFF. CDR3 coding DNA: TGTGCCAGCAGTTTATATCGGACAGGGGACGGAGGGACCGGGACTAGTCGGGACAATGAGCAGTTCTTC.

This clone appeared a few times. The rearrangement joins TRBV13 to TRBJ2-1; TRBD2 matches 8 bases. Germline loops: CDR1 PRHDT, CDR2 FYEKMQ (reference sequence). Germline trimming cut 1 base from V and 8 bases from J; bases unmatched to any gene: 4. The CDR3 sequence is 14 residues long. CDR3 sequence: CASSLDLAGHEQFF. The DNA for the CDR3 is TGTGCCAGCAGCTTAGACCTAGCGGGCCATGAGCAGTTCTTC.

The V gene is TRBV6-5, the J gene TRBJ1-3, with 7 nucleotides matching TRBD1. Germline trimming cut 6 bases from V and 2 bases from J; bases unmatched to any gene: 4. CDR3 length: 14 amino acids. CDR1 MNHEY and CDR2 SVGAGI come from the germline V gene. In DNA, the CDR3 is TGTGCCAGCAGACCCGGGACAGCTGGAAACACCATATATTTT. Encoded protein: CASRPGTAGNTIYF.

The chain links TRBV6-2 or TRBV6-3 to TRBJ2-7, with 13 bases matching TRBD2. The length of the CDR3 is 18 residues. The V segment lost 2 bases and the J segment 5 bases; nucleotides outside the gene matches: 12. Germline V lookup: CDR1 MNHEY, CDR2 SVGEGT. For the CDR3, the DNA is TGTGCCAGCAGTTACACCTCACTAGCGGGAGGGAGCGTTCACGAGCAGTACTTC. Protein: CASSYTSLAGGSVHEQYF.

This chain joins TRBV7-2 and TRBJ2-5; D perhaps matches TRBD1 (6 bases). The germline V gene encodes CDR1 SGHTA and CDR2 FQGNSA. There are 14 residues in the CDR3. The V end lost 3 bases, the J end lost 5 bases, and 13 bases lay between the germline ends. The CDR3 DNA reads as TGTGCCAGCAGCTTTGGGGGCTCGGGGGAGACCCAGTACTTC. Protein sequence: CASSFGGSGETQYF.

The chain carries TRBV3-1 (or the pseudogene TRBV3-2) and TRBJ1-6, with 8 bases lining up with TRBD1. J was trimmed by 7 bases and V by 5 bases; bases with no gene match: 4. Germline CDR1 is LGHDT and CDR2 is YNNKEL (reference sequence). There are 14 residues in the CDR3. This chain's CDR3 is CASSGQGWNSPLHF. CDR3 DNA: TGTGCCAGCAGCGGACAGGGTTGGAATTCACCCCTCCACTTT.